A single sample is the source of the 19 T cell receptor beta chains below, sequenced in a study of blood T cell repertoires in COVID-19. Libraries were prepared by immunoSEQ multiplex PCR; TCRdb keeps only in-frame clonotypes and omits some of them. The sample has 140,000 or so clones, about 83% seen once. Sequenced input: peripheral blood. The receptor source for this set is a man aged 50 to 59 with acute or convalescent COVID-19.

The CDR3 region has the DNA TGCGCCAGCAGCTTGGGCCTGCGAGGAGATACGCAGTATTTT. Encoded protein: CASSLGLRGDTQYF. The V and J genes are TRBV5-1 and TRBJ2-3; D unresolved. Trimming took off 0 bases at V and 5 bases at J, with 10 bases between the two ends. Per germline, CDR1 SGHRS and CDR2 YFSETQ. The CDR3 runs 14 residues.

The CDR3 bases are TGTGCCAGCAGTCACATCGAACTAGCGGGCATACAAGAGACCCAGTACTTC. It yields the protein CASSHIELAGIQETQYF. The chain recombines TRBV6-6 with TRBJ2-5, with TRBD2 matching 9 bases. The CDR3 consists of 17 residues. Trimming cost V 5 bases and J 2 bases; bases outside gene matches: 12. Germline V gene data show CDR1 as MNHNY and CDR2 as SVGAGI (reference sequence).

The chain couples TRBV5-5 to TRBJ2-7; 8 bases match TRBD2. The CDR3 is 13 amino acids. The trim removed 9 bases at V and 1 base at J, leaving 6 bases unmatched. CDR1 and CDR2 from the germline V gene are SGHKS and YYEKEE (reference sequence). CDR3 bases: TGTGCCACGGGAGGGGGGGCATCCTACGAGCAGTACTTC. Translation: CATGGGASYEQYF. The entire variable domain, with the rest obtained from reference TRBV5-5 and TRBJ2-7, is as follows: DAGVTQSPTHLIKTRGQQVTLRCSPISGHKSVSWYQQVLGQGPQFIFQYYEKEERGRGNFPDRFSARQFPNYSSELNVNALLLGDSALYLCATGGGASYEQYFGPGTRLTVT.

The chain has TRBV6-5 and TRBJ1-2; D call uncertain. The CDR3 is 14 amino acids. Germline lookup yields CDR1 MNHEY and CDR2 SVGAGI. The ends were cut back, 5 bases at V and 0 bases at J, with 10 bases in the middle. CDR3 DNA sequence: TGTGCCAGCAGTCCGGGAGATACTAACTATGGCTACACCTTC. This gives the protein CASSPGDTNYGYTF.

This sequence joins TRBV27 and TRBJ2-5; possible D gene TRBD2, 5 bases. Trimming stripped 2 bases from V and 1 base from J, with 11 bases between. The CDR3 runs to 15 residues. Germline V gene lookup returns CDR1 MNHEY and CDR2 SMNVEV (reference sequence). The CDR3, as DNA: TGTGCCAGCAGTTTACGAGGGTCCGTCCAAGAGACCCAGTACTTC. Translation: CASSLRGSVQETQYF.

The J gene is TRBJ1-6, the V gene TRBV6-1, with D uncertain. V was cut by 3 bases and J by 8 bases, with 11 bases left in between. CDR1 and CDR2 (germline): MNHNS, SASEGT. This CDR3 is 14 amino acids long. The CDR3 DNA follows: TGTGCCAGCAGTGACGGGGATGTGGATTCACCCCTCCACTTT. Translating gives CASSDGDVDSPLHF.

In this sample, this clone turned up many times. The chain couples TRBV19 to TRBJ1-2; D remains unclear. The CDR3 is made up of 15 amino acids. The ends were cut back, 3 bases at V and 0 bases at J, with 11 bases in the middle. Germline-derived CDR1 and CDR2 are LNHDA and SQIVND (reference sequence). CDR3 nucleotide sequence: TGTGCCAGTAGTATGGGGAGAGAGTCTAACTATGGCTACACCTTC. Protein: CASSMGRESNYGYTF.

This chain uses TRBV6-1 with TRBJ1-2; 7 bases map to TRBD1. Germline CDR1 is MNHNS and CDR2 is SASEGT. The CDR3 runs 15 residues. V lost 2 bases and J lost 5; bases outside the gene matches: 8. The CDR3 bases are TGTGCCAGCAGTGAATACGACAGGGAAAGGTATGGCTACACCTTC. Amino acid sequence: CASSEYDRERYGYTF.

The chain links TRBV6-4 to TRBJ2-1, with TRBD2 matching 13 bases. From germline, CDR1 is MRHNA and CDR2 SNTAGT. Germline trimming cut 9 bases from V and 0 bases from J; bases unmatched to any gene: 8. CDR3 length: 17 residues. The CDR3 nucleotides read TGTGCCAGGACTAGCGGGGGGCCCCAGAGCTCCTACAATGAGCAGTTCTTC. Its protein product is CARTSGGPQSSYNEQFF.

This CDR3 reads CASARQGATDTQYF. CDR3 coding DNA: TGTGCCAGCGCGAGACAGGGGGCGACAGATACGCAGTATTTT. V usage is TRBV25-1 and J usage is TRBJ2-3; 10 bases map to TRBD1. The CDR3 is 14 residues long. Germline V gene sequence: CDR1 MGHDK, CDR2 SYGVNS. The J segment lost 3 bases and the V segment lost 8 bases, leaving 5 bases of the junction unmatched.

The chain uses TRBV3-1 (or the pseudogene TRBV3-2) and TRBJ2-3, with 9 positions matching TRBD2. The germline V gene has CDR1 LGHDT and CDR2 YNNKEL (reference sequence). V shed 4 bases, J shed 1 base, and the junction held 3 bases outside the gene matches. The CDR3 is 15 residues long. CDR3 residues: CASSPRTSGTDTQYF. CDR3 coding DNA: TGTGCCAGCAGCCCACGGACTAGCGGCACAGATACGCAGTATTTT.

The chain links TRBV29-1 to TRBJ1-1; D perhaps matches TRBD1 (5 bases). The CDR3 consists of 14 residues. The germline V gene has CDR1 SQVTM and CDR2 ANQGSEA. V was trimmed by 4 bases and J by 6 bases, leaving 18 bases between them. The CDR3, as DNA: TGCAGCGTTGCCGTTGCAGGGCAGTACGCTGAAGCTTTCTTT. This sequence encodes CSVAVAGQYAEAFF. The full variable domain, with the rest looked up from reference TRBV29-1 and TRBJ1-1, is SAVISQKPSRDICQRGTSLTIQCQVDSQVTMMFWYRQQPGQSLTLIATANQGSEATYESGFVIDKFPISRPNLTFSTLTVSNMSPEDSSIYLCSVAVAGQYAEAFFGQGTRLTVV.

The rearrangement uses TRBV7-6 and TRBJ1-4, with unresolved D. This CDR3 is 15 amino acids long. Germline-derived CDR1 and CDR2 are SGHVS and FNYEAQ. V lost 5 bases to trimming and J lost 7 bases, with 17 bases between them. CDR3 loop: CASSPLGPVAEKLFF. The CDR3 DNA sequence: TGTGCCAGCAGCCCCCTGGGCCCGGTGGCTGAAAAACTGTTTTTT.

The chain has TRBV28 and TRBJ2-3, with D possibly matching TRBD2 (5 bases). The germline V gene encodes CDR1 MDHEN and CDR2 SYDVKM. The CDR3 has 12 residues. Trimming left V 2 bases short and J 5 bases short, with 5 bases between. The CDR3 bases are TGTGCCAGCAGTTTAAGCGGAGATACGCAGTATTTT. It is translated as CASSLSGDTQYF.

This chain joins TRBV4-1 and TRBJ2-1; D is unclear. CDR3 length equals 16 residues. V lost 3 bases and J 3 bases, leaving 15 bases between the germline ends. Germline lookup yields CDR1 MGHRA and CDR2 YSYEKL. DNA of the CDR3: TGCGCCAGCAGCCACCTATTTTCCCGAGACTACAATGAGCAGTTCTTC. Protein: CASSHLFSRDYNEQFF.

This chain uses TRBV6-5 with TRBJ1-1; D might be TRBD1 (6 bases). CDR1 is MNHEY and CDR2 is SVGAGI in the germline V gene. CDR3 length: 13 residues. V lost 7 bases and J 3 bases, leaving 12 bases between the germline ends. CDR3 sequence (DNA): TGTGCCAGCAAAATGGACAGATACACTGAAGCTTTCTTT. Protein: CASKMDRYTEAFF.

The chain recombines TRBV5-1 with TRBJ2-1; D is ambiguous. The CDR3 sequence is 12 residues long. The V end was cut by 4 bases, the J end by 10 bases, with 12 bases between. In germline, CDR1 is SGHRS, CDR2 YFSETQ. CDR3 sequence (DNA): TGCGCCAGCAGCCCCGGGTCAGACGAGCAGTTCTTC. Its protein is CASSPGSDEQFF.

The V gene is TRBV5-1, the J gene TRBJ2-7; D perhaps matches TRBD2 (6 bases). This CDR3 is 14 amino acids long. Germline lookup yields CDR1 SGHRS and CDR2 YFSETQ. V was cut by 4 bases and J by 0 bases, with 11 bases left in between. The CDR3 reads CASSPGLGSYEQYV. DNA for the CDR3: TGCGCCAGCAGCCCGGGACTTGGCTCCTACGAGCAGTACGTC.

The CDR3 bases are TGCAGTGCTAGTTTAGGCGGGACTGAAGCTTTCTTT. It encodes CSASLGGTEAFF. The chain is built from TRBV20-1 and TRBJ1-1, with D uncertain. The CDR3 spans 12 residues. V lost 3 bases, J lost 5 bases, and 10 bases lay in between. CDR1 and CDR2 from the germline V gene are DFQATT and SNEGSKA (reference sequence).